This T cell receptor (beta chain) came from a study of T cell changes during pregnancy in multiple sclerosis. Clones were read by immunoSEQ multiplex PCR, and TCRdb kept only the in-frame ones, dropping some. The profile covers some 30,000 clones, with approximately 90% appearing a single time and 3.5% to 4.5% taken by the ten largest. The CDR3 is 15 residues long. V lost 5 bases and J lost 0; bases outside the gene matches: 5. The germline V gene has CDR1 ENHRY and CDR2 SYGVKD. This clone was seen once. The sequencing used CD8+ T cells from peripheral blood mononuclear cells, collected in the second trimester of pregnancy. This chain connects TRBV10-3 to TRBJ2-3; TRBD1 aligns across 7 bases. This TCR derives from a female donor with multiple sclerosis, enrolled in a pregnancy study. For the CDR3, the DNA is TGTGCCATCAGTCGTCGGGGACAGAGCACAGATACGCAGTATTTT. Protein: CAISRRGQSTDTQYF.